This T cell receptor beta chain was sequenced in a study of CXCR3-negative and CXCR3-positive naive CD8 T cells. Study results and limitations: The TRBV-TRBJ usage of naive CXCR3-negative and CXCR3-positive cells was similar, but that of memory cells differed. CXCR3-positive naive cells had more hydrophobic TRB CDR3s than CXCR3-negative naive cells. In both naive subsets diversity was comparably high, whereas memory CD8+ cells showed much lower diversity. The study found CXCR3 expression partially decreased after cryopreservation and ran most assays on fresh PBMCs.

UMI labels and 5' RACE were used to prepare the TRB cDNA libraries. With the 5' RACE reads reprocessed, TCRdb shows one record per CDR3 protein and no DNA. The specimen's table records 84,000 or so distinct CDR3 sequences. About this clonotype: Its target is not known.

Looked up from germline, CDR1 is SQVTM and CDR2 is ANQGSEA. The CDR3 is 13 amino acids. Specimen: naive CXCR3- CD8+ T cells from blood. The sample's subset: CD45RO-CCR7+CD27+CD95- naive CD8+ T cells lacking CXCR3 (TNR3-). The TCR was taken from a human donor in good health. Some clones in this sample may be carry-over from other donors' samples. The chain combines TRBV29-1 with TRBJ2-3; TCRdb indicates TRBD2, and absent DNA this call remains unverified. The CDR3 protein is CSVPTMDYHTQYF.